The rows below give T cell receptor beta chains drawn from one sample of a study of blood T cell repertoires in COVID-19. Libraries were prepared by immunoSEQ multiplex PCR; TCRdb keeps only in-frame clonotypes and omits some of them. The sample has over 400,000 clones; roughly nine tenths are singletons. Sequencing input: PBMCs or T cells enriched from blood (not recorded which). These receptor sequences come from a woman in her fifties or sixties who had recovered from COVID-19. Each CDR3 is given with its conserved first and last residue.

CDR3: CATSSRGSGGHTEAFF
V: TRBV24-1
J: TRBJ1-1

CDR3: CASSRPGFPSGYTF
V: TRBV28
J: TRBJ1-2

CDR3: CAWISKGGYEQFF
V: TRBV30
J: TRBJ2-1

CDR3: CASSLAPIYGYTF
V: TRBV28
J: TRBJ1-2

CDR3: CASSIGREGYGYTF
V: TRBV19
J: TRBJ1-2

CDR3: CASGLVLGPGGENSYNSPLHF
V: TRBV12-5
J: TRBJ1-6

CDR3: CASSLDRLYGYTF
V: TRBV21-1
J: TRBJ1-2

CDR3: CASRSPGQGIQPQHF
V: TRBV2
J: TRBJ1-5

CDR3: CASSSDTNYGYTF
V: TRBV5-1
J: TRBJ1-2

CDR3: CARSFDSVNTEAFF
V: TRBV5-3
J: TRBJ1-1

CDR3: CASSQDLGQARRSGANVLTF
V: TRBV4-1
J: TRBJ2-6

CDR3: CASRIQGTNEKLFF
V: TRBV2
J: TRBJ1-4

CDR3: CASSLPGSAYNEQFF
V: TRBV13
J: TRBJ2-1

CDR3: CATSQGQDTGELFF
V: TRBV5-4
J: TRBJ2-2

CDR3: CASSLGYRVVYGYTF
V: TRBV11-2
J: TRBJ1-2

CDR3: CASAGTYTDTQYF
V: TRBV6-5
J: TRBJ2-3

CDR3: CATAIVQGMGNQPQHF
V: TRBV19
J: TRBJ1-5

CDR3: CASSSDGGAAYEQYF
V: TRBV11-3
J: TRBJ2-7

CDR3: CAWSGGYNYGYTF
V: TRBV30
J: TRBJ1-2

CDR3: CASSTAGYNEQFF
V: TRBV6-2/TRBV6-3
J: TRBJ2-1

CDR3: CASSLQGANSPLHF
V: TRBV11-2
J: TRBJ1-6

CDR3: CASSVTGSSYEQYF
V: TRBV9
J: TRBJ2-7